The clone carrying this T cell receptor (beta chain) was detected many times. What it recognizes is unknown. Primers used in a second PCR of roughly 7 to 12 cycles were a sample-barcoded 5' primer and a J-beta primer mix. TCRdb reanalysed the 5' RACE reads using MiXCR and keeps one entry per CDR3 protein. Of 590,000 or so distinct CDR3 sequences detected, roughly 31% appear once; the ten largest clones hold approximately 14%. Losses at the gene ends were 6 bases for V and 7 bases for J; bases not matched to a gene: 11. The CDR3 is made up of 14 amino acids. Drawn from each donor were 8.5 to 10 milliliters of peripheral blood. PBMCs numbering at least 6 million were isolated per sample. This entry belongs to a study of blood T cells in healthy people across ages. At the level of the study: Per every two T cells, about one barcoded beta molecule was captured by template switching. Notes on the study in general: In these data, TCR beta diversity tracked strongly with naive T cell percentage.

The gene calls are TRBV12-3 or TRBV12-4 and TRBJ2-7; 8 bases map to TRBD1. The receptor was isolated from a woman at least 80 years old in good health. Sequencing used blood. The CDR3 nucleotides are TGTGCCAGCAGCCCCGGACAGGGTTCTCGGGAGCAGTACTTC. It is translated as CASSPGQGSREQYF.